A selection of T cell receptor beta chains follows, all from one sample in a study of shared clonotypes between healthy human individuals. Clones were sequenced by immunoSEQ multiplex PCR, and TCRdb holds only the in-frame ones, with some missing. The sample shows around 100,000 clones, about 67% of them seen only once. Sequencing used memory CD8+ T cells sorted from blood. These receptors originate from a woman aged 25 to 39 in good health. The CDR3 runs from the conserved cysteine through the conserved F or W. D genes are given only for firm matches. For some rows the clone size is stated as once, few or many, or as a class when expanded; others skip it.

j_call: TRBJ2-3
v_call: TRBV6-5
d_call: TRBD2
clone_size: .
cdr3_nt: TGTGCCAGCAGCCCACTAGCGGGAGATTTAGATACGCAGTATTTT
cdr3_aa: CASSPLAGDLDTQYF

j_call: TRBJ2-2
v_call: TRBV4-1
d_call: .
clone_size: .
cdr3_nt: TGCGCCAGCAGCCAAGAAAAGCGAGCCGGGGAGCTGTTTTTT
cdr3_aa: CASSQEKRAGELFF

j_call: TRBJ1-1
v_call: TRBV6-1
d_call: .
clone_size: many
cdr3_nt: TGTGCCAGCAGTGAAGCCGAAGAACAGGAGGCTTTCTTT
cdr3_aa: CASSEAEEQEAFF

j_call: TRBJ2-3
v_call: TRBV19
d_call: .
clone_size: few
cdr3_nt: TGTGCCAGTAGTATCGGCTCCACAGATACGCAGTATTTT
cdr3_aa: CASSIGSTDTQYF

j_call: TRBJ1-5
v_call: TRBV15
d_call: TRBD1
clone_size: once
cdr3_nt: TGTGCCACCAGCGAGGAGTCAGGGGGCGTTCAGCCCCAGCATTTT
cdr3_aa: CATSEESGGVQPQHF

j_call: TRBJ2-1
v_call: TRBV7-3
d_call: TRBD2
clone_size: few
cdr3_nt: TGTGCCAGCAGCTGTGCCGGGGTAGCGGGAGTATACAATGAGCAGTTCTTC
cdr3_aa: CASSCAGVAGVYNEQFF

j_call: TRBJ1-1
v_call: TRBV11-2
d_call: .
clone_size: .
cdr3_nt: TGTGCCAGCAGCTCTCGCGCGGCAGCGGCTTTCTTT
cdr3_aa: CASSSRAAAAFF

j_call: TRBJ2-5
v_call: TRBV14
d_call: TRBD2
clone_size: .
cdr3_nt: TGTGCCAGCAGCCATTCTAGCGGGACCCAAGAGACCCAGTACTTC
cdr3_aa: CASSHSSGTQETQYF

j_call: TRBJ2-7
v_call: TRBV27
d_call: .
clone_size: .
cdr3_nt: TGTGCCAGCAGTTTACTTCCAGGGCTTAGCTCCTACGAGCAGTACTTC
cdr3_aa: CASSLLPGLSSYEQYF

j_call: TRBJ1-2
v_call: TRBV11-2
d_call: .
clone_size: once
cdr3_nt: TGTGCCAGCAGCTTAGCAGGCAGCCCACCTAACTATGGCTACACCTTC
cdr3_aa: CASSLAGSPPNYGYTF

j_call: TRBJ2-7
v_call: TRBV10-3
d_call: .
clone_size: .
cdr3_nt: TGTGCCATCAGGTTATCCAGGGTCGATTTCTCAGGCGAGCAGTACTTC
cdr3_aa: CAIRLSRVDFSGEQYF

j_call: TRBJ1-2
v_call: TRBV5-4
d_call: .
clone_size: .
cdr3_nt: TGTGCCAGCAGCTTGGGCGGGTGGGCGTATGGCTACACCTTC
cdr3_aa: CASSLGGWAYGYTF

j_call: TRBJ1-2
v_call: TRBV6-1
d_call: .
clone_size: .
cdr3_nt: TGTGCCAGCAGTGGCCCCAGGGGAAGAGTTTTTTTGGACTATGGCTACACCTTC
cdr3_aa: CASSGPRGRVFLDYGYTF

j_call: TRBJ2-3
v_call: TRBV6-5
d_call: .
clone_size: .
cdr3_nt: TGTGCCAGCAGCTTAGCGATAACAGATACGCAGTATTTT
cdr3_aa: CASSLAITDTQYF

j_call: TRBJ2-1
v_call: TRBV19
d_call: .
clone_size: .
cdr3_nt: TGTGCCAGTAGTAGTACTTCGAGCTCCTACAATGAGCAGTTCTTC
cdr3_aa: CASSSTSSSYNEQFF

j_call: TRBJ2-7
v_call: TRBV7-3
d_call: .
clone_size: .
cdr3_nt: TGTGCCAGCAGCCCTAGCAGGCAGTCTGCCTACGAGCAGTACTTC
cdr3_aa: CASSPSRQSAYEQYF

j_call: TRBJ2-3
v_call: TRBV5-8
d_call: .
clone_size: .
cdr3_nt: TGTGCCAGCAGCTGGGGGCGGGAGTTGGTCACAGATACGCAGTATTTT
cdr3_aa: CASSWGRELVTDTQYF

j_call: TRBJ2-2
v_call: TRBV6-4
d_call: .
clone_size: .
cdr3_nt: TGTGCCAGCAGTCAGGACAGCGTCACCGGGGAGCTGTTTTTT
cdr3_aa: CASSQDSVTGELFF

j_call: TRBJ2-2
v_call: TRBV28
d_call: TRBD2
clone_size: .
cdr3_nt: TGTGCCAGCATTACCCGCCGACTAGCGGGAGTGGTCAAGAACACCGGGGAGCTGTTTTTT
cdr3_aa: CASITRRLAGVVKNTGELFF

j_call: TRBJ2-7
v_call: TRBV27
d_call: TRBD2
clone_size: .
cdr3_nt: TGTGCCAGCAGACTAGCGGGCGCATCCTACGAGCAGTACTTC
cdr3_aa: CASRLAGASYEQYF

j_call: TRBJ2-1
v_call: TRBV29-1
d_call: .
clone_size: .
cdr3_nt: TGCAGCGTTGTTGTTTGGTTGGGACCCCCTGGCAATGAGCAGTTCTTC
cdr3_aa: CSVVVWLGPPGNEQFF

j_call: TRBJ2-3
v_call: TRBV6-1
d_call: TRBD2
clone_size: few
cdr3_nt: TGTGCCAGCAGTGAAGGCGGGAGCTCAACAGATACGCAGTATTTT
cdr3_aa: CASSEGGSSTDTQYF

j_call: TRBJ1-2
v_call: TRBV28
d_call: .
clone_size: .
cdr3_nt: TGTGCCAGCACCTCGGGAACGGCTTACTATGGCTACACCTTC
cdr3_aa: CASTSGTAYYGYTF

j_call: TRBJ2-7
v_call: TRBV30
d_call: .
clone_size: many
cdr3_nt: TGTGCCTGGAGAAGGGACTTCTACGAGCAGTACTTC
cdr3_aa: CAWRRDFYEQYF

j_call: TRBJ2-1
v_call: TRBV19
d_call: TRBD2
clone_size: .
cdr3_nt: TGTGCCAGTAGATACGGGACTAGCGTCTACAATGAGCAGTTCTTC
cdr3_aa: CASRYGTSVYNEQFF

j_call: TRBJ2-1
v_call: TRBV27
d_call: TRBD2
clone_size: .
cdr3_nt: TGTGCCAGCACCTCGGGAGGCACATACAATGAGCAGTTCTTC
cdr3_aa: CASTSGGTYNEQFF

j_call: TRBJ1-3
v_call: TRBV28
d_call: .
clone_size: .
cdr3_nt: TGTGCCAGCAGTTTAAATGGGGGACGCTCTGGAAACACCATATATTTT
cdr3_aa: CASSLNGGRSGNTIYF

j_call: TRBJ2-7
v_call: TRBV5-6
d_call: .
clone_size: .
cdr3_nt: TGTGCCAGCAGCTTCGCTACCTACGAGCAGTACTTC
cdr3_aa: CASSFATYEQYF

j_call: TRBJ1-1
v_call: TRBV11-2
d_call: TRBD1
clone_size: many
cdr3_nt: TGTGCCAGCAGCTCGGGATACAGGGGGGAGGGTGAAGCTTTCTTT
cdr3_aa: CASSSGYRGEGEAFF

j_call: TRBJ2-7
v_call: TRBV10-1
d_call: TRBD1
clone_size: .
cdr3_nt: TGCGCCAGCGGACAGGGGTCCTACGAGCAGTACTTC
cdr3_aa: CASGQGSYEQYF

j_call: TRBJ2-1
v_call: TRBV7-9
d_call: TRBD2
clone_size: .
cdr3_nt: TGTGCCAGCAGCCTGATGACTAGCGGGTACAATGAGCAGTTCTTC
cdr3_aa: CASSLMTSGYNEQFF

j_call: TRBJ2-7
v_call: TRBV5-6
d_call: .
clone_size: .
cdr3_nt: TGTGCCAGCAGCTGGAATTGGGGGCCGGCCGGGAGACGCGAGCAGTACTTC
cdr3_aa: CASSWNWGPAGRREQYF

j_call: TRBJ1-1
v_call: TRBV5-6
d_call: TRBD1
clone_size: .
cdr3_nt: TGTGCCAGCAGCCTATTTGGCGGGACAGATAAAATGAACACTGAAGCTTTCTTT
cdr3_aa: CASSLFGGTDKMNTEAFF

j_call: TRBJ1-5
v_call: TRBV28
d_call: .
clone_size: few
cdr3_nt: TGTGCCAGCAGTTTAAGGGTGGAGGGCAATCAGCCCCAGCATTTT
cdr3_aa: CASSLRVEGNQPQHF

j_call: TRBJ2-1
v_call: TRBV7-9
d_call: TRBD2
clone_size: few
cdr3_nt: TGTGCCAGCAGCCTCAGCGGGAGGGCCGGTGAGCAGTTCTTC
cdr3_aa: CASSLSGRAGEQFF

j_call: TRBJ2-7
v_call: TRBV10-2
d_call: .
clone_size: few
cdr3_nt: TGCGCCAGCAGTGAGGAAGATCAAACTTTCTACGAGCAGTACTTC
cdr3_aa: CASSEEDQTFYEQYF

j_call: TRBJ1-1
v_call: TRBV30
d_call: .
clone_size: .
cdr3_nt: TGTGCCTGGACTCCCCAACCCCACACTGAAGCTTTCTTT
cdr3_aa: CAWTPQPHTEAFF

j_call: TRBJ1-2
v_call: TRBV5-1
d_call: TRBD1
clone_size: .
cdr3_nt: TGCGCCAGCGGGACCACAGGGGGCGGTGGCTACACCTTC
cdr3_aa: CASGTTGGGGYTF

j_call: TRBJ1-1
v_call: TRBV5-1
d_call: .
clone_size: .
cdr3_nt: TGCGCCAGCAGCTCCCAAGGGGGAGAAAACACTGAAGCTTTCTTT
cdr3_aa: CASSSQGGENTEAFF

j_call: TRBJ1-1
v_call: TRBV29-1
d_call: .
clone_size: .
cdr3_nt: TGCAGCGTTGTAGAGGGGATGGGGAACACTGAAGCTTTCTTT
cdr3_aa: CSVVEGMGNTEAFF

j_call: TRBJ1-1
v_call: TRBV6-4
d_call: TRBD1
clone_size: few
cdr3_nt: TGTGCCAGCAGTTACACAGGGGAGAACACTGAAGCTTTCTTT
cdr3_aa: CASSYTGENTEAFF

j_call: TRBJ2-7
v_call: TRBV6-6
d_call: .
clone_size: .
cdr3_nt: TGTGCCAGCAGTTACTCGGACAGCTCCTACGAGCAGTACTTC
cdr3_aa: CASSYSDSSYEQYF

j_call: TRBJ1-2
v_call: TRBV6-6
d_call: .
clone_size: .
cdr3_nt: TGTGCCAGCAGTTACTCGTTCTCAGGGTATGGCTACACCTTC
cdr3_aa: CASSYSFSGYGYTF

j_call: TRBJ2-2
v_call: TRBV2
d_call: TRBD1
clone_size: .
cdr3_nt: TGTGCCAGCATGAAGGGGACAGGGGGCAGAGGGGAGCTGTTTTTT
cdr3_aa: CASMKGTGGRGELFF

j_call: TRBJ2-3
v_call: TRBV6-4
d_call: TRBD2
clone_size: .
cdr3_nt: TGTGCCAGCAGTGAAATGGCGGGAGATTCGTCAGATACGCAGTATTTT
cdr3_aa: CASSEMAGDSSDTQYF

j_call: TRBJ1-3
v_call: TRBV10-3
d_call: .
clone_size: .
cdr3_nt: TGTGCCATCAGTGAGCCGAGGGGAGGAAACACCATATATTTT
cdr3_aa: CAISEPRGGNTIYF

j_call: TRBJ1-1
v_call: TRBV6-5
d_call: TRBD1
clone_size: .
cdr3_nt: TGTGCCAGCAGAGGGACAGGGGGTCGCACTGAAGCTTTCTTT
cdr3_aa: CASRGTGGRTEAFF

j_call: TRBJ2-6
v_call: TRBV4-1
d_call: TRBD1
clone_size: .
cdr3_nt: TGCGCCAGCAGCCAATCCTTTGGGACAGCCTCTGGGGCCAACGTCCTGACTTTC
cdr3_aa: CASSQSFGTASGANVLTF

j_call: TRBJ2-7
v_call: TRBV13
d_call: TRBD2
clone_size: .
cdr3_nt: TGTGCCAGCAGCCGTCTAGCGGGAAACGAGCAGTACTTC
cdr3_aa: CASSRLAGNEQYF

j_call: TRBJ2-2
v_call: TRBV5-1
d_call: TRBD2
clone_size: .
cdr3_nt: TGCGCCAGCAGATTATTGGGGACTAGCGGGATCACCGGGGAGCTGTTTTTT
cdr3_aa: CASRLLGTSGITGELFF

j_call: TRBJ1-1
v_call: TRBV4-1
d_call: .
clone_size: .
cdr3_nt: TGCGCCAGCAGCCAGGCGACGGGGCGGACTGAAGCTTTCTTT
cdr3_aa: CASSQATGRTEAFF

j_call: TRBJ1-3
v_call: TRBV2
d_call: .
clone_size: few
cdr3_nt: TGTGCCAGCAGTGAAGACGCGAGCTCTGGAAACACCATATATTTT
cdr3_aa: CASSEDASSGNTIYF

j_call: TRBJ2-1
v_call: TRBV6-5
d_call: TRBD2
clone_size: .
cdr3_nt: TGTGCCAGCAGTTTGGGGGGAGAGGGAGGGGAGCAGTTCTTC
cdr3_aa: CASSLGGEGGEQFF